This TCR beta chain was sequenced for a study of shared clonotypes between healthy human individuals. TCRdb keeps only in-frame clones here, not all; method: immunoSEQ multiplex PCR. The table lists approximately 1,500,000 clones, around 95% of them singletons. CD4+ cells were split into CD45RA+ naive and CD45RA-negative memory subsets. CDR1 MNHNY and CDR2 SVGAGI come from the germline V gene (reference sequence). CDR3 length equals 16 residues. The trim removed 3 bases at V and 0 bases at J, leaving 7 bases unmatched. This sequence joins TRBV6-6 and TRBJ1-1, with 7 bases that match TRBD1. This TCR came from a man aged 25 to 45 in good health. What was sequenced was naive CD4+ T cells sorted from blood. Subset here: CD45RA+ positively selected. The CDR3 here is CASSYQTGTVNTEAFF. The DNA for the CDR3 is TGTGCCAGCAGTTATCAAACCGGGACAGTGAACACTGAAGCTTTCTTT.